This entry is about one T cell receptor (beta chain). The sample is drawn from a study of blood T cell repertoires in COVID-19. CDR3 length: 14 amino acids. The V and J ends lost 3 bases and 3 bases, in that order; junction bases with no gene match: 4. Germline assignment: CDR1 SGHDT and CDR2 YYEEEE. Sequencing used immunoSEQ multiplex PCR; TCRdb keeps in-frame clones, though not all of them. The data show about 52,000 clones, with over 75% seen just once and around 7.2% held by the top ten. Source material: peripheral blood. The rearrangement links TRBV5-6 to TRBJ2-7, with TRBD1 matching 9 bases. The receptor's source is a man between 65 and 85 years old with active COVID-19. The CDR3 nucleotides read TGTGCCAGCAGCTCCCGGGACAGGGTCTACGAGCAGTACTTC. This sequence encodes CASSSRDRVYEQYF.